The present T cell receptor (beta chain) was sequenced within a study of STAT3 mutations in large granular lymphocyte leukemia. Study outcomes and limitations: Every T-LGLL patient had at least one immunodominant TCRbeta clonotype. Treatment regimens differed across patients between samplings.

There are 17 residues in the CDR3. Losses at the gene ends were 1 base for V and 0 bases for J; bases not matched to a gene: 5. CDR1 LNHDA and CDR2 SQIVND come from the germline V gene (reference sequence). Average productive template count per sample was around 43,000. Clones were read by immunoSEQ multiplex PCR, and TCRdb kept only the in-frame ones, dropping some. Of about 24,000 clones listed, about 94% were seen once; the top ten hold about 6.8%. Details on this clone: The antigen remains undetermined.

The sequencing sample was made of peripheral blood mononuclear cells. V is TRBV19 and J is TRBJ2-4; 8 bases are shared with TRBD2. The clonotype comes from a man between 35 and 55 years old with T-cell large granular lymphocyte leukemia. Some clones in this sample may be carry-over from other donors' samples. In nucleotides, the CDR3 is TGTGCCAGTAGTATAGTATCCAGCGGGGGAGCCAAAAACATTCAGTACTTC. This codes for CASSIVSSGGAKNIQYF.